This entry lists 3 T cell receptor beta chains sequenced from one sample in a study of blood T cells in healthy people across ages. The second PCR ran about 6 to 11 cycles with a sample-barcoded 5' primer and J-beta primers. One entry per CDR3 protein results from TCRdb running MiXCR on the 5' RACE reads. The table shows 700,000 to 850,000 distinct CDR3 sequences, with under 40% occurring only once. Specimen: blood. These receptors all stem from a man aged 18 to 29 in good health.

Of note for this clonotype: A much larger clone lies one base from this, so it may be a read error. The chain couples TRBV5-1 to TRBJ2-3; the D gene is possibly TRBD1 (5 bases). This CDR3 contains 16 residues. Per the germline V gene, CDR1 is SGHRS and CDR2 is YFSETQ. The CDR3 sequence: CASSRPQGSGTDTRYF. The CDR3 DNA reads TGCGCCAGCAGCCGACCTCAGGGATCGGGCACAGATACGCGGTATTTT.

This clonotype was picked up a small number of times. CDR3 DNA sequence: TGTGCCAGCAGCCCCGCCGGGGACAGTAATCAGCCCCAGCATTTT. Protein sequence: CASSPAGDSNQPQHF. This rearrangement joins TRBV7-9 to TRBJ1-5, with 7 bases matching TRBD1. CDR3 length: 15 residues. Germline V gives CDR1 SEHNR, CDR2 FQNEAQ (reference sequence). V lost 5 bases to trimming and J lost 4 bases; unmatched junction nucleotides: 8.

CDR3 bases: TGTGCCAGCATCTCGGGGCTGGGAAAGGATACGCAGTATTTT. Protein sequence: CASISGLGKDTQYF. The J gene is TRBJ2-3, the V gene TRBV12-3 or TRBV12-4; D possibly matches TRBD1 or TRBD2 (5 bases each). V was shortened by 7 bases and J by 6 bases, with 17 bases between the two germline ends. The CDR3 sequence is 14 residues long.